This T cell receptor (beta chain) was found in a study of shared clonotypes between healthy human individuals. Findings and limits, study-wide: Larger estimated richness was generally seen in naive subsets than in memory subsets. Only blood underwent sampling, and tissue repertoires likely differ.

Method: immunoSEQ multiplex PCR; TCRdb's copy keeps in-frame clones and lacks some. Here the sample spans millions of clones, about 95% being singletons. About this clone itself: The antigen is unknown.

The CDR3 spans 12 residues. CD45RO-negative, CCR7-selected cells formed the naive CD8 fraction, which excluded terminally differentiated effector memory CD45RA+ cells. The chain uses TRBV21-1 and TRBJ2-7. TRBV21-1 is a pseudogene. What was sequenced was naive CD8+ T cells sorted from blood. The clonotype originates from a man between 18 and 35 years old in good health. This CDR3 reads CASSKYPYEQYF. The CDR3 bases are TGTGCCAGCAGCAAATACCCCTACGAGCAGTACTTC.